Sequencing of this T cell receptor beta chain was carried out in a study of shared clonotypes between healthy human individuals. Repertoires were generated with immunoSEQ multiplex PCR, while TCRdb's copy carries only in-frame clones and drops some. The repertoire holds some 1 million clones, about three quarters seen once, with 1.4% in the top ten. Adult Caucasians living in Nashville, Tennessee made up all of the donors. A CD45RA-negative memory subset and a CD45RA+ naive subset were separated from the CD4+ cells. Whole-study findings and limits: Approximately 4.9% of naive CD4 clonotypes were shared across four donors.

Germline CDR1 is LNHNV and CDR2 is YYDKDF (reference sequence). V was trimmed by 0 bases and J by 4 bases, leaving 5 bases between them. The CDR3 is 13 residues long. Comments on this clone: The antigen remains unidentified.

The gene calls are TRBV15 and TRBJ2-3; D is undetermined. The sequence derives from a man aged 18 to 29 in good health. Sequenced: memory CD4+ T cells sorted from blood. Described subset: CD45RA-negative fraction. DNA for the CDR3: TGTGCCACCAGCAGAGATCTGGCAGATACGCAGTATTTT. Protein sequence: CATSRDLADTQYF.